Listed below are T cell receptor beta chains from one sample, sequenced in a study of early T cells in non-severe SARS-CoV-2 infection. TCRdb reanalysed the 5' RACE reads using MiXCR and keeps one entry per CDR3 protein. Of some 80,000 distinct CDR3 sequences listed, approximately 13% are singletons. The sample was whole blood. These receptors were obtained from an adult who was a healthcare worker with PCR-confirmed SARS-CoV-2 infection or an uninfected control (not recorded which). The CDR3 runs from the conserved cysteine through the conserved F or W. D genes are given only for firm matches. Expanded clones get a size class; other rows say once, few or many, or leave the size out.

v_gene	j_gene	d_gene	abundance	CDR3aa	CDR3nt
TRBV3-1	TRBJ2-7	TRBD1	few	CASSQAGQGLGEQYF	TGTGCCAGCAGCCAAGCAGGACAGGGGCTGGGTGAGCAGTACTTC
TRBV21-1	TRBJ2-5	.	.	CASVTRRKGRETQYF	TGTGCCAGCGTTACCCGAAGGAAGGGGAGGGAGACCCAGTACTTC
TRBV14	TRBJ2-7	TRBD1	.	CASSSDRGYEQYF	TGTGCCAGCAGCTCGGACAGGGGCTACGAGCAGTACTTC
TRBV4-1	TRBJ2-7	.	many	CASSRTSTSYEQYF	TGCGCCAGCAGCCGAACTAGTACCTCATACGAGCAGTACTTC
TRBV30	TRBJ1-4	.	few	CAWSARRRNEKLSF	TGTGCCTGGAGTGCCCGACGTCGAAATGAAAAACTGTCTTTT
TRBV9	TRBJ1-2	.	few	CASSVEVGYGYTF	TGTGCCAGCAGCGTAGAAGTGGGCTATGGCTACACCTTC
TRBV6-2/TRBV6-3	TRBJ2-7	.	many	CASTGRAYEQYF	TGTGCCAGCACCGGGCGGGCCTACGAGCAGTACTTC
TRBV6-6	TRBJ1-1	.	.	CASSGGINTEAFF	TGTGCCAGCAGTGGAGGAATCAACACTGAAGCTTTCTTT
TRBV7-8	TRBJ1-2	.	many	CASSLLGSQGGYTF	TGTGCCAGCAGCCTACTCGGCTCCCAGGGAGGCTACACCTTC
TRBV2	TRBJ2-7	.	.	CASYLREQYF	TGTGCCAGCTATCTTCGGGAGCAGTACTTC